The next 3 T cell receptor beta chains were all read from a single sample in a study of immune characterization of retroperitoneal liposarcoma. MiXCR, run by TCRdb on the PCR reads, gives a single entry per CDR3 protein. The repertoire holds 8,500 to 14,000 distinct CDR3 sequences, with roughly 22% as singletons. The sample comprised blood. The receptors here all came from a female donor with retroperitoneal liposarcoma.

V usage is TRBV11-3 and J usage is TRBJ2-5; no clear D gene. The closer fit of TRBJ2-7 to the DNA end suggests the J call may be wrong. Germline V lookup: CDR1 SGHNT, CDR2 YENEEA. The length of the CDR3 is 13 residues. The CDR3 is CASSLTVAYEQYF. CDR3 DNA sequence: TGTGCCAGCAGCTTAACAGTGGCCTACGAGCAGTACTTC.

The rearrangement uses TRBV19 and TRBJ2-5; 9 nucleotides line up with TRBD2. With the DNA end fitting TRBJ2-1 better, the J assignment may be wrong. Germline CDR1 reads LNHDA; CDR2 reads SQIVND (reference sequence). CDR3 length equals 15 residues. CDR3 nucleotides: TGTGCCAGTAGTCCCCAGCAGCGGGAGGACGATGAGCAGTTCTTC. Residues: CASSPQQREDDEQFF.

This clonotype was recorded a few times. The rearrangement joins TRBV14 to TRBJ2-1; D ambiguous. The CDR3 has 14 amino acids. V gave up 0 bases and J gave up 2 bases, with 5 bases separating them. Germline CDR1 and CDR2: SGHDN and FVKESK. In nucleotides, the CDR3 is TGTGCCAGCAGCCAAGACGCAGCCTACAATGAGCAGTTCTTC. This sequence encodes CASSQDAAYNEQFF.